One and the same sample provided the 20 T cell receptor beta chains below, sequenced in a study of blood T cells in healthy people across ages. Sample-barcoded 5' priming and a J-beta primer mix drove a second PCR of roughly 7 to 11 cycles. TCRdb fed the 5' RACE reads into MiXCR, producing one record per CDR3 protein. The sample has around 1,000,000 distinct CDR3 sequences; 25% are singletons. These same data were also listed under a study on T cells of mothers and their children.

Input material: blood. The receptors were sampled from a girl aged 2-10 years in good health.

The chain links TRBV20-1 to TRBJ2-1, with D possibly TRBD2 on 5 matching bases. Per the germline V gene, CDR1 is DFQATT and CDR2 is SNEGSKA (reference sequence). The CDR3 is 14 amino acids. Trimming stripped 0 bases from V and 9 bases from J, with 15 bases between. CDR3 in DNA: TGCAGTGCTAGAGATCATCTGGGAGAGGGTGAGCAGTTCTTC. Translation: CSARDHLGEGEQFF.

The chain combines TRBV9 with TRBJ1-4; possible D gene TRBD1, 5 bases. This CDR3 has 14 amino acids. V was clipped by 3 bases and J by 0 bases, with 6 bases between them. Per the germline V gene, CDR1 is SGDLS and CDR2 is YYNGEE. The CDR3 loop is CASSEGSTNEKLFF. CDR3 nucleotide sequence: TGTGCCAGCAGCGAGGGGTCAACTAATGAAAAACTGTTTTTT.

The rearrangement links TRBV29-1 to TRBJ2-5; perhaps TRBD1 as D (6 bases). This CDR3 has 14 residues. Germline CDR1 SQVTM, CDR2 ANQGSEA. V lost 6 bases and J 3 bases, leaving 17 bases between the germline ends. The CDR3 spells CSVGQYPTEETQYF. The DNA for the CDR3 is TGCAGCGTAGGACAGTACCCAACGGAAGAGACCCAGTACTTC. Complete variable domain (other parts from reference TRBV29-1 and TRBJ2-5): SAVISQKPSRDICQRGTSLTIQCQVDSQVTMMFWYRQQPGQSLTLIATANQGSEATYESGFVIDKFPISRPNLTFSTLTVSNMSPEDSSIYLCSVGQYPTEETQYFGPGTRLLVL.

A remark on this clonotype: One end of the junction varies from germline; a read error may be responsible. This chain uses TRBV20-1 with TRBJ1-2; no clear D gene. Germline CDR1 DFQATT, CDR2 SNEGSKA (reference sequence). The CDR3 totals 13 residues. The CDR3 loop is CSARRGLNYGHTF. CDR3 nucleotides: TGCAGTGCTAGACGTGGGCTTAACTATGGCCACACCTTC.

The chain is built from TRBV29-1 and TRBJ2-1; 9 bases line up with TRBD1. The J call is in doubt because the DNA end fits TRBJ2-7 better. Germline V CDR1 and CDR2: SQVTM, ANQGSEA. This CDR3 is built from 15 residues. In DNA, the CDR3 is TGCAGCGTTGAAGAAGGGACAGGGAATACCTACGAGCAGTACTTC. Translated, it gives CSVEEGTGNTYEQYF.

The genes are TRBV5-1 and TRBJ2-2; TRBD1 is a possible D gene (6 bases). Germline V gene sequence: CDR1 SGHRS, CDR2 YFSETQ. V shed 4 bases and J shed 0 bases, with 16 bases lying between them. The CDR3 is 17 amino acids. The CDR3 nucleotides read TGCGCCAGCAGCGCTGGGACATCTAGCCCGAACACCGGGGAGCTGTTTTTT. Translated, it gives CASSAGTSSPNTGELFF.

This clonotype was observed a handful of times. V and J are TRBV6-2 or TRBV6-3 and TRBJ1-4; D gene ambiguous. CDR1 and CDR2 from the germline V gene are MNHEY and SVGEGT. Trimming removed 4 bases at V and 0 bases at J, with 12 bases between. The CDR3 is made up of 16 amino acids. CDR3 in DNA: TGTGCCAGCAGTTTCGTCGCATTTGCAACTAATGAAAAACTGTTTTTT. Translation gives CASSFVAFATNEKLFF.

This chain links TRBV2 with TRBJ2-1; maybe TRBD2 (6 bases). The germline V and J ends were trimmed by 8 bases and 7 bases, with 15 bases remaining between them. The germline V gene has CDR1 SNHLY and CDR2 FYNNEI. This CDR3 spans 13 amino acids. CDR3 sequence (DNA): TGTGCCAGCCCGGCGGAGGGAGCGAATGAGCAGTTCTTC. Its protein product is CASPAEGANEQFF.

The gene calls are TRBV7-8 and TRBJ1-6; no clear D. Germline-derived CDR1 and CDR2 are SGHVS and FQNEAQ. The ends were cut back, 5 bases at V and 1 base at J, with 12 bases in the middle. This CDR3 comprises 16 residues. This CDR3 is CASSPTTASYNSPLHF. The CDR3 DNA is TGTGCCAGCAGCCCTACTACAGCGTCCTATAATTCACCCCTCCACTTT. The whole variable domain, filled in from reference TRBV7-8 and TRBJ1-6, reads GAGVSQSPRYKVAKRGQDVALRCDPISGHVSLFWYQQALGQGPEFLTYFQNEAQLDKSGLPSDRFFAERPEGSVSTLKIQRTQQEDSAVYLCASSPTTASYNSPLHFGNGTRLTVT.

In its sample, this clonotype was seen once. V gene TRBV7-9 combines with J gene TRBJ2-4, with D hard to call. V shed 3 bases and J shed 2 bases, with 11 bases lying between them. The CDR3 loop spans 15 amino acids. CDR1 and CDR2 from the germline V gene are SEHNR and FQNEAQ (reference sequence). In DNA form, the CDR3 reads TGTGCCAGCAGCTTGATGGTGGGGACCAAAAACATTCAGTACTTC. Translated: CASSLMVGTKNIQYF.

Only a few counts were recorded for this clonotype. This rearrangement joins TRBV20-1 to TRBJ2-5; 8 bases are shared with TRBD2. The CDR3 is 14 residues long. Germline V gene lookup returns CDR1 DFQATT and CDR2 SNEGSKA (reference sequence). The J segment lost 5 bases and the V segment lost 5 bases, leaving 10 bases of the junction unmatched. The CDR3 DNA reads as TGCAGTGCTTCTTACGGGGGGGCGGGGGAGACCCAGTACTTC. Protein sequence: CSASYGGAGETQYF.

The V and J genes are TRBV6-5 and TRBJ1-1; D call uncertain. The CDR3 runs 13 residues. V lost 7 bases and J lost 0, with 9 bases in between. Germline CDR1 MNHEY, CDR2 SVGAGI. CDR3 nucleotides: TGTGCCAGCACGTACTCAATGAACACTGAAGCTTTCTTT. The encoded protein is CASTYSMNTEAFF.

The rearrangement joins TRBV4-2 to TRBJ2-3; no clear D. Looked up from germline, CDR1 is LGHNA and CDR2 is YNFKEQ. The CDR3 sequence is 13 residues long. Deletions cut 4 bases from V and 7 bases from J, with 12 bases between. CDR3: CASSPVWRNTQYF. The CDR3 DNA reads TGTGCCAGCAGCCCCGTCTGGCGGAATACGCAGTATTTT.

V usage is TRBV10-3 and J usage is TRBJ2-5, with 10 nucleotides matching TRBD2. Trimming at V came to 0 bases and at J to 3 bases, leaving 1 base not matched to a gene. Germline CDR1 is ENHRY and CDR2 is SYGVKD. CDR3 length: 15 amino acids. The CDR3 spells CAISESGTSEETQYF. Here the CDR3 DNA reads TGTGCCATCAGTGAGTCCGGGACTAGCGAAGAGACCCAGTACTTC.

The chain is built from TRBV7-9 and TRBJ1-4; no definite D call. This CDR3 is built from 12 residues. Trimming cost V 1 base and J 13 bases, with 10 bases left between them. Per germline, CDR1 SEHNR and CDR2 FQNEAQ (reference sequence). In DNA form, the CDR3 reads TGTGCCAGCAGCTTAGAGGGTATAGTACTGTTTTTT. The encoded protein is CASSLEGIVLFF. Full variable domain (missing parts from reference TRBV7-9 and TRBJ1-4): DTGVSQNPRHKITKRGQNVTFRCDPISEHNRLYWYRQTLGQGPEFLTYFQNEAQLEKSRLLSDRFSAERPKGSFSTLEIQRTEQGDSAMYLCASSLEGIVLFFGSGTQLSVL.

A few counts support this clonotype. CDR3 sequence reads: CASSLEAISNQPQHF. DNA of the CDR3: TGTGCCAGCAGCTTAGAGGCGATCTCCAATCAGCCCCAGCATTTT. This chain uses TRBV7-2 with TRBJ1-5; D call uncertain. CDR3 length equals 15 residues. With 1 base removed from V and 3 bases from J, the gap between germline ends came to 10 bases. Per germline, CDR1 SGHTA and CDR2 FQGNSA. The full variable domain, its missing parts supplied by reference TRBV7-2 and TRBJ1-5, is GAGVSQSPSNKVTEKGKDVELRCDPISGHTALYWYRQSLGQGLEFLIYFQGNSAPDKSGLPSDRFSAERTGGSVSTLTIQRTQQEDSAVYLCASSLEAISNQPQHFGDGTRLSIL.

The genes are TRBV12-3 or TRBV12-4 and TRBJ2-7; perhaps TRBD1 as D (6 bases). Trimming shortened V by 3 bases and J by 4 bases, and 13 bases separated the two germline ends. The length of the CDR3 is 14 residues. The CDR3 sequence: CASSFDRSHYEQYF. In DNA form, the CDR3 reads TGTGCCAGCAGTTTCGACAGGTCCCATTACGAGCAGTACTTC.

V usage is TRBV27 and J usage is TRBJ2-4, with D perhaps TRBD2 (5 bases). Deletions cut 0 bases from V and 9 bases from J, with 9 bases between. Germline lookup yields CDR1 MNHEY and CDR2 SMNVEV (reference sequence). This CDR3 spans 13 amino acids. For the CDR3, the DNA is TGTGCCAGCAGTTTATCCGGGGATAGCATTCAGTACTTC. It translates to CASSLSGDSIQYF.

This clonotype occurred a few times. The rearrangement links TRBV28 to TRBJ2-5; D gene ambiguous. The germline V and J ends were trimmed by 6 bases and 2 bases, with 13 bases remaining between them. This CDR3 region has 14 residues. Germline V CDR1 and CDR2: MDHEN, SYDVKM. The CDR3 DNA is TGTGCCAGCAGCTCCTTATTAGGGCAAGAGACCCAGTACTTC. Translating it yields CASSSLLGQETQYF.

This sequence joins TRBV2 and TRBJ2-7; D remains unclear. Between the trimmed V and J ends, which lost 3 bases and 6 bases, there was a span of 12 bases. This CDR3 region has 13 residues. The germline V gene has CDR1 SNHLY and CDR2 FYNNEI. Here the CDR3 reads CASSDYSWVEQYF. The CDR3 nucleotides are TGTGCCAGCAGTGATTATTCCTGGGTCGAGCAGTACTTC.